The clone carrying this T cell receptor (beta chain) has only a few counts. Its matching antigen is unknown. Each donor gave approximately 9.7 milliliters of peripheral blood. The sample originates from a study of blood T cells in healthy people across ages. General observations from the study: In long-lived donors, naive CD4+ cell counts and diversity exceeded those of aged donors.

For the second PCR, which ran for about 7 to 11 cycles, a sample-barcoded 5' primer and a J-beta primer mix were used. The authors tagged each cDNA molecule using a template-switch adaptor with 12 random nucleotides. Via MiXCR, TCRdb re-called the 5' RACE reads, giving one row per CDR3 protein. The sample consists of approximately 600,000 distinct CDR3 sequences, 58% of them appearing once. The sequencing sample was made of blood. The TCR comes from a man in his sixties in good health.

Here the CDR3 reads CASSPYASGVGEQYF. Written as DNA, the CDR3 is TGTGCCAGCTCACCTTACGCTTCGGGGGTCGGCGAGCAGTACTTC. The V call is TRBV18, the J call TRBJ2-7, with D possibly TRBD2 on 6 matching bases. The CDR3 runs 15 residues. The V end was cut by 3 bases, the J end by 6 bases, with 18 bases between. Germline-derived CDR1 and CDR2 are KGHSH and LQKENI.